The 21 T cell receptor beta chains below come from one sample, sequenced in a study of T cell changes during pregnancy in multiple sclerosis. The repertoire was sequenced with immunoSEQ multiplex PCR; TCRdb's copy has only in-frame clones and lacks some. Seen here are over 30,000 clones, 85% to 95% observed once, and the top ten hold roughly 1.2%. The specimen sequenced was PBMCs (not recorded whether the cells were cultured). The receptors come from a female donor with multiple sclerosis, enrolled in a pregnancy study.

The chain uses TRBV19 and TRBJ1-1, with D possibly matching TRBD1 (5 bases). The CDR3 covers 13 residues. Germline CDR1 reads LNHDA; CDR2 reads SQIVND (reference sequence). Trimming cost V 3 bases and J 7 bases, with 12 bases left between them. The CDR3 region is CASSMRGRNEAFF. In DNA, the CDR3 is TGTGCCAGTAGTATGAGGGGCAGGAATGAAGCTTTCTTT.

This rearrangement joins TRBV18 to TRBJ1-2; D call uncertain. CDR3 length: 11 residues. CDR1 KGHSH and CDR2 LQKENI come from the germline V gene. The V end was cut by 3 bases, the J end by 3 bases, with 2 bases between. CDR3 in amino acids: CASSPYYGYTF. The DNA of the CDR3 is TGTGCCAGCTCACCGTACTATGGCTACACCTTC.

The rearrangement links TRBV19 to TRBJ1-2; D remains unclear. The V end lost 10 bases, the J end lost 5 bases, and 8 bases lay between the germline ends. The CDR3 extends over 10 amino acids. Germline V CDR1 and CDR2: LNHDA, SQIVND (reference sequence). CDR3 in amino acids: CATNYYGYTF. CDR3 in DNA: TGTGCCACCAATTATTATGGCTACACCTTC. Full variable domain (outside the CDR3, taken from reference TRBV19 and TRBJ1-2): DGGITQSPKYLFRKEGQNVTLSCEQNLNHDAMYWYRQDPGQGLRLIYYSQIVNDFQKGDIAEGYSVSREKKESFPLTVTSAQKNPTAFYLCATNYYGYTFGSGTRLTVV.

The rearrangement joins TRBV19 to TRBJ1-2; tentative D call: TRBD1 (5 bases). CDR1 and CDR2 (germline): LNHDA, SQIVND (reference sequence). This CDR3 is built from 15 residues. Between the trimmed V and J ends, which lost 6 bases and 0 bases, there was a span of 14 bases. The CDR3 DNA reads as TGTGCCAGTAGGGGAAGACAGATAGCTAACTATGGCTACACCTTC. It specifies CASRGRQIANYGYTF.

On this clone itself: The sample has other DNA sequences that encode this CDR3 too. The V call is TRBV9, the J call TRBJ1-2; TRBD1 aligns across 8 bases. The germline V gene has CDR1 SGDLS and CDR2 YYNGEE. The CDR3 is 14 amino acids. Trimming cost V 4 bases and J 8 bases; bases outside gene matches: 10. CDR3 in DNA: TGTGCCAGCAGCATAACAGGGGGTCAACGGGGCTACACCTTC. Translating gives CASSITGGQRGYTF.

This clone was seen just once. The chain joins TRBV6-6 to TRBJ1-1; TRBD1 is a possible D gene (6 bases). The CDR3 sequence is 14 residues long. Germline CDR1 reads MNHNY; CDR2 reads SVGAGI (reference sequence). V was cut by 2 bases and J by 1 base, with 8 bases left in between. The CDR3, as DNA: TGTGCCAGCAGTTACGGGACAAGGAACACTGAAGCTTTCTTT. Translating it yields CASSYGTRNTEAFF.

This clone came up once. V gene TRBV6-5 combines with J gene TRBJ2-3; 8 bases line up with TRBD2. The CDR3 is 15 residues long. Germline lookup yields CDR1 MNHEY and CDR2 SVGAGI. V lost 8 bases to trimming and J lost 0 bases; unmatched junction nucleotides: 7. The CDR3 DNA sequence: TGTGCCAGCGCCCAGCGGGGGACTAGCACAGATACGCAGTATTTT. Translation: CASAQRGTSTDTQYF.

The chain carries TRBV5-4 and TRBJ1-2; TRBD1 matches at 7 bases. The V and J ends lost 0 bases and 7 bases, in that order; junction bases with no gene match: 6. Per the germline V gene, CDR1 is SGHNT and CDR2 is YYREEE (reference sequence). The length of the CDR3 is 14 residues. In DNA, the CDR3 is TGTGCCAGCAGCTTGGTTTGGGACAGCGGTGGCTACACCTTC. This gives the protein CASSLVWDSGGYTF. Combining the CDR3 with reference TRBV5-4 and TRBJ1-2 gives the whole variable domain ETGVTQSPTHLIKTRGQQVTLRCSSQSGHNTVSWYQQALGQGPQFIFQYYREEENGRGNFPPRFSGLQFPNYSSELNVNALELDDSALYLCASSLVWDSGGYTFGSGTRLTVV.

V and J are TRBV6-5 and TRBJ1-5; TRBD1 aligns across 10 bases. Germline-derived CDR1 and CDR2 are MNHEY and SVGAGI. The CDR3 consists of 15 residues. The ends lost 2 bases at V and 5 bases at J; junction bases unmatched: 3. In DNA form, the CDR3 reads TGTGCCAGCAGTTACGGACAGGGGGTCGATCAGCCCCAGCATTTT. This translates into CASSYGQGVDQPQHF.

V and J are TRBV7-3 and TRBJ1-5; D remains unclear. The germline V gene encodes CDR1 SGHTA and CDR2 FQGTGA. With 2 bases removed from V and 3 bases from J, the gap between germline ends came to 17 bases. The CDR3 spans 17 residues. The DNA of the CDR3 is TGTGCCAGCAGCTTAGGACCGATCCCCGGAGACAATCAGCCCCAGCATTTT. Translation: CASSLGPIPGDNQPQHF.

This sequence joins TRBV6-5 and TRBJ2-2; 9 nucleotides align to TRBD2. Trimming took 4 bases from V and 7 from J; bases not matched to a gene: 7. The CDR3 runs to 15 residues. CDR1 is MNHEY, CDR2 SVGAGI, per germline. CDR3 sequence (DNA): TGTGCCAGCAGTTCAGATGAAGCGGGGGGCGGGGAGCTGTTTTTT. This gives the protein CASSSDEAGGGELFF.

The chain has TRBV27 and TRBJ2-1; 9 positions match TRBD2. Germline V gene lookup returns CDR1 MNHEY and CDR2 SMNVEV (reference sequence). J was trimmed by 4 bases and V by 3 bases; bases with no gene match: 13. The CDR3 spans 18 residues. The CDR3 reads CASSFGLARGGGYNEQFF. The CDR3 DNA is TGTGCCAGCAGTTTTGGACTAGCGAGAGGGGGGGGGTACAATGAGCAGTTCTTC.

The gene calls are TRBV5-1 and TRBJ1-1; a possible D gene is TRBD1 (6 bases). Germline CDR1 reads SGHRS; CDR2 reads YFSETQ. This CDR3 is built from 14 residues. Trimming cost V 1 base and J 1 base, with 8 bases left between them. In DNA, the CDR3 is TGCGCCAGCAGCTTGAAACAGGGGAACACTGAAGCTTTCTTT. Its translation is CASSLKQGNTEAFF.

V usage is TRBV4-2 and J usage is TRBJ1-2; D call uncertain. The CDR3 length is 15 residues. V lost 0 bases and J lost 7, with 15 bases in between. Germline V gene lookup returns CDR1 LGHNA and CDR2 YNFKEQ. The CDR3 here is CASSQDWAGEVGYTF. In DNA form, the CDR3 reads TGTGCCAGCAGCCAAGATTGGGCCGGGGAGGTTGGCTACACCTTC.

The chain combines TRBV18 with TRBJ2-1; D perhaps matches TRBD2 (6 bases). V shed 1 base and J shed 8 bases, with 12 bases lying between them. The CDR3 totals 14 residues. The germline gives CDR1 KGHSH, CDR2 LQKENI. The CDR3 loop is CASSPLEGPYEQFF. CDR3 bases: TGTGCCAGCTCACCACTGGAGGGTCCATATGAGCAGTTCTTC.

The chain joins TRBV19 to TRBJ1-1; D ambiguous. This CDR3 spans 13 amino acids. V shed 3 bases and J shed 1 base, with 6 bases lying between them. CDR1 and CDR2 (germline): LNHDA, SQIVND (reference sequence). CDR3 in amino acids: CASSIRGNTEAFF. The CDR3 coding sequence is TGTGCCAGTAGTATTCGGGGGAACACTGAAGCTTTCTTT.

The chain joins TRBV30 to TRBJ2-6, with D unclear. The CDR3 extends over 10 amino acids. Germline CDR1 GTSNPN, CDR2 SVGIG (reference sequence). Trimming took 0 bases from V and 10 from J, leaving 1 base between them. The CDR3 nucleotides read TGTGCCTGGAGTGTGAACGTCCTGACTTTC. Residues: CAWSVNVLTF.

The CDR3 coding sequence is TGTGCCAGCAGCTTAGAGGTACTAGCGGGAAGGGGCTCTGGGGCCAACGTCCTGACTTTC. Amino acids: CASSLEVLAGRGSGANVLTF. This chain uses TRBV11-2 with TRBJ2-6; 10 bases agree with TRBD2. CDR3 length equals 20 residues. V shed 0 bases and J 0 bases; nucleotides not matched to a gene: 8. CDR1 and CDR2 from the germline V gene are SGHAT and FQNNGV.

This chain uses TRBV2 with TRBJ2-5, with 9 bases lining up with TRBD1. The CDR3 runs to 12 residues. J gave up 6 bases and V 7 bases, and 3 bases lay outside the gene matches. Germline CDR1 reads SNHLY; CDR2 reads FYNNEI. CDR3 in amino acids: CASNGQGQTQYF. The DNA of the CDR3 is TGTGCCAGCAACGGACAGGGGCAGACCCAGTACTTC.

The chain links TRBV6-1 to TRBJ1-1; the match to TRBD1 covers 9 bases. Trimming cost V 4 bases and J 8 bases; bases outside gene matches: 20. CDR3 length: 18 residues. Germline V lookup: CDR1 MNHNS, CDR2 SASEGT. Here the CDR3 reads CASSAYGTGSRSTREAFF. The CDR3 DNA sequence: TGTGCCAGCAGTGCATACGGGACAGGGAGTCGGTCAACTCGGGAAGCTTTCTTT.

The chain uses TRBV10-1 and TRBJ2-1; 12 nucleotides match TRBD1. The germline gives CDR1 WNHNN, CDR2 SYGVQD (reference sequence). V dropped 5 bases and J dropped 3; count of bases not matched to a gene: 20. The CDR3 runs 21 residues. The CDR3 loop is CASSSGTGGWGLAGSYNEQFF. The CDR3 DNA reads as TGCGCCAGCAGTTCAGGGACAGGGGGCTGGGGGTTAGCGGGAAGCTACAATGAGCAGTTCTTC.